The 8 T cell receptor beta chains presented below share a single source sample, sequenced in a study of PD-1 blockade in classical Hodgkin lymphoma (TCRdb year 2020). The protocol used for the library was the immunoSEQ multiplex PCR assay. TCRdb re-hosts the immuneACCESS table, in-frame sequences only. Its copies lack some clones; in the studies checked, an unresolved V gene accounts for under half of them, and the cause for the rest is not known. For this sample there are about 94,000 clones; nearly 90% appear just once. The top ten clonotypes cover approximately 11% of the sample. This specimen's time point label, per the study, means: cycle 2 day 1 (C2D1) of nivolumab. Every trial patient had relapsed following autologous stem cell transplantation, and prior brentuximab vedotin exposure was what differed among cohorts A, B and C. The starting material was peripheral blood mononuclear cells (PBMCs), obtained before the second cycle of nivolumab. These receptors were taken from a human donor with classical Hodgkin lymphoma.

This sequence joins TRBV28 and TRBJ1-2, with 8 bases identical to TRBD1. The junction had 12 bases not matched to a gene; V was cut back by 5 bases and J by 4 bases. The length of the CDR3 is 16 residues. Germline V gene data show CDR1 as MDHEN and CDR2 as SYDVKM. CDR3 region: CASSTQPGTGSYGYTF. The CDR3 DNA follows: TGTGCCAGCAGTACCCAACCCGGGACAGGAAGCTATGGCTACACCTTC.

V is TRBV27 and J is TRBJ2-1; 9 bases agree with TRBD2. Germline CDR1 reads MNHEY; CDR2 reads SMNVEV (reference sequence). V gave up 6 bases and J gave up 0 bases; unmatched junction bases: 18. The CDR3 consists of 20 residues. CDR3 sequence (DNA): TGTGCCAGCAGCTCCGACTTGGGAGCGGGAGGCCGTTCCTCCTACAATGAGCAGTTCTTC. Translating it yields CASSSDLGAGGRSSYNEQFF.

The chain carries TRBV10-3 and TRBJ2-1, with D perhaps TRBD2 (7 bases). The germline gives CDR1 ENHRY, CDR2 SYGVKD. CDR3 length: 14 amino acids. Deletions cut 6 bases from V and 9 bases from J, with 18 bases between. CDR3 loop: CAISGDRGAFEQFF. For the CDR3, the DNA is TGTGCCATCAGCGGAGACCGGGGGGCCTTTGAGCAGTTCTTC.

The DNA of the CDR3 is TGTGCCAGCAGCTTGAGCGGGGCCTACGAGCAGTACTTC. Translated: CASSLSGAYEQYF. The V and J genes are TRBV7-4 and TRBJ2-7, with TRBD2 identical over 7 bases. There are 13 residues in the CDR3. J gave up 2 bases and V 3 bases, and 1 base lay outside the gene matches. Germline V CDR1 and CDR2: SGHVT, SQSDAQ.

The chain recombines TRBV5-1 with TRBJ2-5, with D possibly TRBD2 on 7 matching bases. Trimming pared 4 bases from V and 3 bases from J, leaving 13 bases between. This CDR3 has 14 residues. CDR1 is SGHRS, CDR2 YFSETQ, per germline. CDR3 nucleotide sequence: TGCGCCAGCAGCCGCCAGCGGGACAAAGAGACCCAGTACTTC. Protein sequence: CASSRQRDKETQYF.

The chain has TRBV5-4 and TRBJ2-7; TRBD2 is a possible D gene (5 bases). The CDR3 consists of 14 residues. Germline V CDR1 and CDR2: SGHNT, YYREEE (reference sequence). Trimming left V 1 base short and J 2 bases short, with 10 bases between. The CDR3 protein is CASSLIGGAYEQYF. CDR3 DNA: TGTGCCAGCAGCTTGATTGGAGGCGCCTACGAGCAGTACTTC.

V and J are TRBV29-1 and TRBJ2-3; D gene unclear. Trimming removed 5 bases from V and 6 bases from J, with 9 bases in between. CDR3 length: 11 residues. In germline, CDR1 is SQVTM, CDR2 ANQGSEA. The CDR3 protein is CSVPGSDTQYF. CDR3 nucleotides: TGCAGCGTTCCCGGATCGGATACGCAGTATTTT.

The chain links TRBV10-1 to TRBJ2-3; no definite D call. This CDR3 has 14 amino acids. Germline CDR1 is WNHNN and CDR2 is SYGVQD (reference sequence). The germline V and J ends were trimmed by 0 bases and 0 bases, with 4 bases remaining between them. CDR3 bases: TGCGCCAGCAGTGAGTCGTGGAGCACAGATACGCAGTATTTT. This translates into CASSESWSTDTQYF.